The 15 T cell receptor beta chains below come from one sample, sequenced in a study of blood T cells in healthy people across ages. Next came a second PCR, run for 7 to 11 cycles, which used a sample-barcoded 5' primer along with a J-beta primer mix. From the 5' RACE reads, TCRdb called clonotypes with MiXCR, one entry per CDR3 protein. In the table there are approximately 1,000,000 distinct CDR3 sequences, more than 35% of which are singletons. The sequenced sample consisted of blood. All receptors derive from an older woman in good health.

The chain recombines TRBV27 with TRBJ2-1; 7 nucleotides align to TRBD2. The length of the CDR3 is 12 residues. Germline CDR1 and CDR2: MNHEY and SMNVEV (reference sequence). J lost 8 bases, V lost 5 bases, and 3 bases had no gene match. For the CDR3, the DNA is TGTGCCAGCAGTAAAACTAGCGATGAGCAGTTCTTC. This gives the protein CASSKTSDEQFF.

The chain links TRBV2 to TRBJ2-1; 9 bases are shared with TRBD1. The better agreement between TRBJ2-7 and the DNA end casts doubt on the J call. The CDR3 has 14 residues. The V gene's germline CDR1 is SNHLY and CDR2 FYNNEI. The DNA for the CDR3 is TGTGCCAGCAGTGTGCGACAGGGGGGGTACGAGCAGTACTTC. The encoded protein is CASSVRQGGYEQYF.

This clonotype showed up just once. The chain links TRBV15 to TRBJ2-3, with D maybe TRBD2 (6 bases). Germline CDR1 reads LNHNV; CDR2 reads YYDKDF (reference sequence). V shed 1 base and J shed 0 bases, with 14 bases lying between them. The CDR3 contains 17 residues. For the CDR3, the DNA is TGTGCCACCAGCAGAGGAAGAGAAGCGGGTAGCACAGATACGCAGTATTTT. It is translated as CATSRGREAGSTDTQYF.

The chain joins TRBV28 to TRBJ2-1; D is perhaps TRBD1 (6 bases). The CDR3 consists of 15 residues. V lost 3 bases to trimming and J lost 9 bases, with 18 bases between them. Germline values: CDR1 MDHEN, CDR2 SYDVKM. CDR3 in DNA: TGTGCCAGCAGTTTCCGCCGACAGGCTATAGGTGAGCAGTTCTTC. Its protein product is CASSFRRQAIGEQFF.

The V gene is TRBV27, the J gene TRBJ1-1; D is unclear. The CDR3 sequence is 14 residues long. The V end lost 5 bases, the J end lost 4 bases, and 14 bases lay between the germline ends. Germline CDR1 is MNHEY and CDR2 is SMNVEV (reference sequence). CDR3 amino acids: CASSLGPRVTEAFF. The CDR3 nucleotides are TGTGCCAGCAGTCTAGGCCCAAGGGTCACTGAAGCTTTCTTT.

The gene calls are TRBV27 and TRBJ1-5; D is uncertain. The CDR3 contains 14 residues. Per the germline V gene, CDR1 is MNHEY and CDR2 is SMNVEV (reference sequence). Between the trimmed V and J ends, which lost 2 bases and 2 bases, there was a span of 7 bases. CDR3 in DNA: TGTGCCAGCAGTTTAAGGGTTGGCAATCAGCCCCAGCATTTT. This codes for CASSLRVGNQPQHF.

The V and J genes are TRBV27 and TRBJ2-1; 7 nucleotides agree with TRBD1. In germline, CDR1 is MNHEY, CDR2 SMNVEV (reference sequence). The CDR3 runs to 17 residues. The V segment lost 4 bases and the J segment 3 bases; nucleotides outside the gene matches: 12. CDR3 loop: CASSSRQGPTGYNEQFF. In nucleotides, the CDR3 is TGTGCCAGCAGTTCCCGACAGGGACCCACGGGCTACAATGAGCAGTTCTTC.

As regards this clonotype: With a much larger clone just one base away, this may be a read error. CDR3 sequence (DNA): TGCGCCAGCAGCCTGGCCGAAGAAGGTTACGAGCAGTACTTC. Protein: CASSLAEEGYEQYF. V gene TRBV5-1 combines with J gene TRBJ2-7, with D uncertain. V lost 4 bases and J 4 bases, leaving 15 bases between the germline ends. This CDR3 comprises 14 residues. The germline gives CDR1 SGHRS, CDR2 YFSETQ.

The CDR3 sequence is CSAVLADTQYF. The CDR3 DNA reads TGCAGTGCTGTTCTAGCAGATACGCAGTATTTT. The chain recombines TRBV20-1 with TRBJ2-3; the D is unclear. Germline values: CDR1 DFQATT, CDR2 SNEGSKA (reference sequence). Trimming removed 5 bases from V and 4 bases from J, with 7 bases in between. The CDR3 covers 11 residues.

This clonotype was observed many times. CDR3 coding DNA: TGCAGCGTAAGCCCGGGACAGGGAAGCGAGCAGTACTTC. Amino acids: CSVSPGQGSEQYF. V is TRBV29-1 and J is TRBJ2-7, with TRBD1 identical over 9 bases. Trimming removed 6 bases from V and 6 bases from J; junction bases left unmatched: 9. Germline CDR1 and CDR2: SQVTM and ANQGSEA. The CDR3 totals 13 residues.

This clonotype was seen a few times. This chain uses TRBV2 with TRBJ2-4, with 8 bases fitting TRBD1. There are 14 residues in the CDR3. The V segment lost 4 bases and the J segment 7 bases; nucleotides outside the gene matches: 6. Germline CDR1 SNHLY, CDR2 FYNNEI. The CDR3: CASSVIGQGNIQYF. The CDR3 DNA reads as TGTGCCAGCAGTGTCATCGGACAGGGTAACATTCAGTACTTC.

This clonotype came up once. The chain carries TRBV7-8 and TRBJ2-1; the D call may be TRBD1 or TRBD2 (7 bases each). Germline values: CDR1 SGHVS, CDR2 FQNEAQ. Trimming left V 5 bases short and J 2 bases short, with 16 bases between. The CDR3 totals 16 residues. Here the CDR3 reads CASSDPSGGAYNEQFF. CDR3 DNA: TGTGCCAGCAGCGACCCCTCAGGGGGGGCCTACAATGAGCAGTTCTTC.

There are a few counts of this clonotype. V gene TRBV20-1 combines with J gene TRBJ1-1; D gene ambiguous. The CDR3 length is 13 residues. Germline V gene data show CDR1 as DFQATT and CDR2 as SNEGSKA (reference sequence). V lost 3 bases, J lost 0 bases, and 8 bases lay in between. CDR3 protein: CSASPSVNTEAFF. CDR3 nucleotide sequence: TGCAGTGCTAGTCCGTCGGTGAACACTGAAGCTTTCTTT.

In its sample, this clonotype was seen a few times. The V gene is TRBV5-1, the J gene TRBJ2-1; 9 bases agree with TRBD2. The CDR3 length is 15 residues. Germline V gives CDR1 SGHRS, CDR2 YFSETQ. J lost 5 bases, V lost 1 base, and 4 bases had no gene match. The CDR3 sequence is CASSLLASGNNEQFF. As DNA, the CDR3 is TGCGCCAGCAGCTTGTTAGCTAGCGGGAACAATGAGCAGTTCTTC.

V gene TRBV10-3 combines with J gene TRBJ2-1; D is perhaps TRBD2 (6 bases). The closer fit of TRBJ2-7 to the DNA end suggests the J call may be wrong. Germline V CDR1 and CDR2: ENHRY, SYGVKD. This CDR3 spans 15 amino acids. The CDR3 reads CAISDGLARYNEQYF. Here the CDR3 DNA reads TGTGCCATCAGTGATGGGCTAGCGCGGTACAATGAGCAGTACTTC.